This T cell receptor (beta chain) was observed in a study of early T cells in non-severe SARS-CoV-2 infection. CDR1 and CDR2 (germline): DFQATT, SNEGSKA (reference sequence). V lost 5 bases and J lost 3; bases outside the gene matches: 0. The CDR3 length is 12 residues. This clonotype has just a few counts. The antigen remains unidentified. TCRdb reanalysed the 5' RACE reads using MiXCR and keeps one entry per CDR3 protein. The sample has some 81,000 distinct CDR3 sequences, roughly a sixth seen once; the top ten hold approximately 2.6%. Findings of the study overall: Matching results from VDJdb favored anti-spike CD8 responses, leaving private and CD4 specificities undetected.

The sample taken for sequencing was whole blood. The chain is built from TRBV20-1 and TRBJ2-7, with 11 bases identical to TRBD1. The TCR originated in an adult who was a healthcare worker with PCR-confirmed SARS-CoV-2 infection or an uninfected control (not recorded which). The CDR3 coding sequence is TGCAGTGCTGGGACAGGGGGCTACGAGCAGTACTTC. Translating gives CSAGTGGYEQYF.